The 10 T cell receptor beta chains below all came from one sample that was sequenced in a study. TCRdb re-derived calls from the 5' RACE reads in MiXCR, one entry per CDR3 protein. The sample lists approximately 6,500 distinct CDR3 sequences; around 37% were seen once. The sequenced sample consisted of memory CD4+ T cells sorted from blood. Subset specified: memory CD4+ T cells, CD4+CD45RO+CD25-. The receptors here all came from a female donor with breast cancer.

Regarding this clonotype: A read error is possible here, since a much larger clone lies one base away. No conserved phenylalanine or tryptophan is present at the end of the CDR3, so a read error is the likely explanation. V gene TRBV29-1 combines with J gene TRBJ1-1; 7 bases agree with TRBD1. J gave up 1 base and V 7 bases, and 3 bases lay outside the gene matches. The CDR3 runs to 12 residues. Germline CDR1 reads SQVTM; CDR2 reads ANQGSEA. The CDR3 DNA sequence: TGCAGCGCTCAGGGGGGGAACACTGAAGCTTTCTCT. Its protein is CSAQGGNTEAFS.

In regard to this clonotype: A read error may account for a junction end that differs from germline. The rearrangement links TRBV29-1 to TRBJ1-1; D gene unclear. CDR1 is SQVTM, CDR2 ANQGSEA, per germline. This CDR3 comprises 13 residues. DNA for the CDR3: TGCAGCGTTGAGGGAGCACGGAACACAGAAGCTTTCTTT. The encoded protein is CSVEGARNTEAFF.

Within the sample, this clonotype is medium-sized. The rearrangement links TRBV4-2 to TRBJ1-3, with 8 bases identical to TRBD1. Trimming removed 3 bases from V and 2 bases from J; junction bases left unmatched: 3. Germline values: CDR1 LGHNA, CDR2 YNFKEQ. The CDR3 has 15 residues. The DNA of the CDR3 is TGTGCCAGCAGCCAGGAGGACAGGGCTGGAAACACCATATATTTT. The encoded protein is CASSQEDRAGNTIYF.

In its sample, this clonotype is medium-sized (0.01 to 0.1%). This chain links TRBV13 with TRBJ2-3; perhaps TRBD2 as D (6 bases). From germline, CDR1 is PRHDT and CDR2 FYEKMQ (reference sequence). The CDR3 totals 15 residues. Trimming took 6 bases from V and 2 from J, leaving 15 bases between them. In DNA form, the CDR3 reads TGTGCCAGCAGTCCCGAACTAGCCGTCACAGATACGCAGTATTTT. Its translation is CASSPELAVTDTQYF.

As to this clonotype: A much more abundant neighbour one base away suggests this may be a read error. This chain links TRBV4-2 with TRBJ1-2; D is unresolved. The V end was cut by 0 bases, the J end by 7 bases, with 18 bases between. Germline V gene sequence: CDR1 LGHNA, CDR2 YNFKEQ. This CDR3 is 16 amino acids long. The CDR3: CASSQESGMGGFGYTF. Written as DNA, the CDR3 is TGTGCCAGCAGCCAAGAGTCGGGGATGGGTGGCTTTGGCTACACCTTC.

The chain has TRBV6-1 and TRBJ1-5; D ambiguous. CDR3 length: 16 amino acids. V gave up 1 base and J gave up 2 bases, with 12 bases separating them. Looked up from germline, CDR1 is MNHNS and CDR2 is SASEGT. The CDR3 here is CASSEGRVPGNQPQHF. Written as DNA, the CDR3 is TGTGCCAGCAGTGAAGGGAGGGTCCCCGGCAATCAGCCCCAGCATTTT.

As regards this clonotype: Possible read error: a much larger clone is one base away. The chain couples TRBV6-5 to TRBJ1-2; no clear D. V lost 4 bases and J 2 bases, leaving 2 bases between the germline ends. Per germline, CDR1 MNHEY and CDR2 SVGAGI. This CDR3 region has 11 residues. CDR3: CASSSNYGYTF. CDR3 bases: TGTGCCAGCAGTTCAAACTATGGCTACACCTTC.

As regards this clonotype: No conserved phenylalanine or tryptophan ends this CDR3, so it is likely a read error. J is TRBJ1-5 and V is TRBV4-3; D not certain. Germline V lookup: CDR1 LGHNA, CDR2 YSLEER. CDR3 size: 15 residues. Trimming removed 0 bases from V and 5 bases from J, with 11 bases in between. CDR3 nucleotide sequence: TGCGCCAGCAGCCAAGAGGCTACCTCCTATCAGCCCCAGCATTCT. It codes for CASSQEATSYQPQHS.

The chain is built from TRBV6-2 or TRBV6-3 and TRBJ2-1; D not resolved. The germline V gene has CDR1 MNHEY and CDR2 SVGEGT. The germline V and J ends were trimmed by 6 bases and 5 bases, with 2 bases remaining between them. The CDR3 spans 10 residues. The CDR3 nucleotides read TGTGCCAGCAGGGACAATGAGCAGTTCTTC. Protein product: CASRDNEQFF.

Concerning this clonotype: No conserved phenylalanine or tryptophan ends this CDR3, so it is likely a read error. The chain has TRBV7-3 and TRBJ1-5; maybe TRBD1 (5 bases). The CDR3 consists of 14 residues. V lost 2 bases and J lost 5, with 10 bases in between. CDR1 and CDR2 (germline): SGHTA, FQGTGA. The CDR3 bases are TGTGCCAGCAGCTTAGGGGGGGGAGATCAGCCCCAGCATTAT. This sequence encodes CASSLGGGDQPQHY.